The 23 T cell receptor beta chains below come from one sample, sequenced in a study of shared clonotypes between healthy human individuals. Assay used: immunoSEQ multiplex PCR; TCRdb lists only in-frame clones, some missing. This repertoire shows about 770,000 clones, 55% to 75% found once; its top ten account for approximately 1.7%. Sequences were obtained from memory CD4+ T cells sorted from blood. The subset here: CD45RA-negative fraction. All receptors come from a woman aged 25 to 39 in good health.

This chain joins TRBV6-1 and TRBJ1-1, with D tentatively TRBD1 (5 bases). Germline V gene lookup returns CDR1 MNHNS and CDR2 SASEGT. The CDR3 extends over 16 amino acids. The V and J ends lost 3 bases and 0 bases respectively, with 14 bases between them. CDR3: CASSDQGKPLNTEAFF. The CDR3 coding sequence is TGTGCCAGCAGTGACCAGGGCAAACCCTTGAACACTGAAGCTTTCTTT.

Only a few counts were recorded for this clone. CDR3 sequence: CASGEGYGELFF. In nucleotides, the CDR3 is TGTGCCAGTGGGGAGGGCTACGGGGAGCTGTTTTTT. The J gene is TRBJ2-2, the V gene TRBV7-2, with 7 positions matching TRBD2. CDR3 length: 12 amino acids. Germline-derived CDR1 and CDR2 are SGHTA and FQGNSA. The V and J ends lost 9 bases and 7 bases, in that order; junction bases with no gene match: 5.

The CDR3 DNA reads TGTGCCAGCAGTGTTAACAGGGCGGGTCAGCCCCAGCATTTT. Its translation: CASSVNRAGQPQHF. The chain couples TRBV6-1 to TRBJ1-5; a possible D gene is TRBD1 (6 bases). This CDR3 is built from 14 residues. V lost 4 bases to trimming and J lost 6 bases, with 13 bases between them. Germline V gene data show CDR1 as MNHNS and CDR2 as SASEGT.

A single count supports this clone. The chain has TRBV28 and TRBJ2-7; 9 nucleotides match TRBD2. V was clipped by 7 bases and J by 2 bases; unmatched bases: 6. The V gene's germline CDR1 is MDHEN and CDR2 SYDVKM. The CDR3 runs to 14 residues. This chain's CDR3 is CASTLAGPTYEQYF. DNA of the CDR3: TGTGCCAGCACCCTAGCGGGACCTACCTACGAGCAGTACTTC.

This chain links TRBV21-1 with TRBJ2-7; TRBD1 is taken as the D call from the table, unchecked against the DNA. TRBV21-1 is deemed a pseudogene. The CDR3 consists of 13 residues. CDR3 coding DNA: TGTGCCAGCGGCCTGGCTCCAACCTACGAGCAGTACTTC. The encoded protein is CASGLAPTYEQYF.

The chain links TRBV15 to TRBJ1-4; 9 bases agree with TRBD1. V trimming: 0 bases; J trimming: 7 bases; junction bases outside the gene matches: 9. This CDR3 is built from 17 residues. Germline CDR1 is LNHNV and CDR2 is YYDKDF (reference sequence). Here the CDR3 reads CATSRDLGTGMTEKLFF. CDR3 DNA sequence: TGTGCCACCAGCAGAGATCTAGGGACAGGGATGACTGAAAAACTGTTTTTT.

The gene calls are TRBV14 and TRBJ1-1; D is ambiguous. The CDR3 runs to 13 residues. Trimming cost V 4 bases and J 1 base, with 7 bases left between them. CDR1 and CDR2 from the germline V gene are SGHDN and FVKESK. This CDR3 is CASSRSQNTEAFF. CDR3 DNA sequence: TGTGCCAGCAGCCGATCACAGAACACTGAAGCTTTCTTT.

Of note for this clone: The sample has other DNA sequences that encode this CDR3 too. This CDR3 is CASSLGTGGDTQYF. In nucleotides, the CDR3 is TGCGCCAGCAGCCTCGGGACAGGGGGCGATACGCAGTATTTT. The V call is TRBV5-1, the J call TRBJ2-3; 12 nucleotides match TRBD1. Germline V CDR1 and CDR2: SGHRS, YFSETQ. The CDR3 is 14 residues long. V dropped 4 bases and J dropped 6; count of bases not matched to a gene: 3.

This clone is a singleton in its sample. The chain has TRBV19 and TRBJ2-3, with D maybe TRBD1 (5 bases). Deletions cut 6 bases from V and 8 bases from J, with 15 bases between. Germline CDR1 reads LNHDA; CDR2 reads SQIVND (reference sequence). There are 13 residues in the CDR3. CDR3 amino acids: CASRPPQGGTQYF. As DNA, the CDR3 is TGTGCCAGTAGGCCTCCTCAGGGCGGTACGCAGTATTTT.

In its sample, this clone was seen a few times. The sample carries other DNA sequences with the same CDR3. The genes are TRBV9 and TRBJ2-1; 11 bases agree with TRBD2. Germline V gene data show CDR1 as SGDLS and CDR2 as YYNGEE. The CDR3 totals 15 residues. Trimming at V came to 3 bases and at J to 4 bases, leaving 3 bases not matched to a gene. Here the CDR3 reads CASSATSGAYNEQFF. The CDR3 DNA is TGTGCCAGCAGCGCGACTAGCGGGGCGTACAATGAGCAGTTCTTC.

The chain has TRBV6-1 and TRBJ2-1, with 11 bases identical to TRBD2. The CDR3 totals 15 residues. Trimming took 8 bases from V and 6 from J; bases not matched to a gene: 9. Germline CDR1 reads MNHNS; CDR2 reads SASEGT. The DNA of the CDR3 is TGTGCCAGCTTCCGACTAGCGGGAAGCGCCAATGAGCAGTTCTTC. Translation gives CASFRLAGSANEQFF.

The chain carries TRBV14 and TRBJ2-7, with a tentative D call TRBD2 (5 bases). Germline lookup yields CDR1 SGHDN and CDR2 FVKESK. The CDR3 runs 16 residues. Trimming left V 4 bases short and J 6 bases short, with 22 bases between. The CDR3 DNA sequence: TGTGCCAGCAGCCTGAGCCATTACTACCGGGATGTCGAGCAGTACTTC. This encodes CASSLSHYYRDVEQYF.

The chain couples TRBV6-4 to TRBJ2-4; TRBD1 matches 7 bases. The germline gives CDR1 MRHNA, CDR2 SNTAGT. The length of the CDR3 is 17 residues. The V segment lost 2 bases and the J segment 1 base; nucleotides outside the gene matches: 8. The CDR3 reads CASSDIDRVRAKNIQYF. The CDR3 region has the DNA TGTGCCAGCAGTGACATCGACAGGGTGAGGGCCAAAAACATTCAGTACTTC.

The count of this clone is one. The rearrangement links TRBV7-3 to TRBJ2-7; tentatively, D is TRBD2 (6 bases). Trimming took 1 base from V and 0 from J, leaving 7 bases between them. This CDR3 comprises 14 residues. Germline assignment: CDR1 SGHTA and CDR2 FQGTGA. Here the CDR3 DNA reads TGTGCCAGCAGCTTAAGCGGGGCCTCCTACGAGCAGTACTTC. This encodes CASSLSGASYEQYF. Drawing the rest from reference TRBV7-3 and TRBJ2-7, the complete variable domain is GAGVSQTPSNKVTEKGKYVELRCDPISGHTALYWYRQSLGQGPEFLIYFQGTGAADDSGLPNDRFFAVRPEGSVSTLKIQRTERGDSAVYLCASSLSGASYEQYFGPGTRLTVT.

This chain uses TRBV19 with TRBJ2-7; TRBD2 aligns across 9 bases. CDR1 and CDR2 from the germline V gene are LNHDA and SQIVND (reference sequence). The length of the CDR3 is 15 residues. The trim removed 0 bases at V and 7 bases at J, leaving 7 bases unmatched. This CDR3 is CASSIETSGTSEQYF. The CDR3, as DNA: TGTGCCAGTAGTATAGAGACTAGCGGTACGTCTGAGCAGTACTTC.

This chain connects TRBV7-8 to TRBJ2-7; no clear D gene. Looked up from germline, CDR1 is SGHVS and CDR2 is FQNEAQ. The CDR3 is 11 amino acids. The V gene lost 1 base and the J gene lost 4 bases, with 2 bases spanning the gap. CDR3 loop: CASSLEYEQYF. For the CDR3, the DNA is TGTGCCAGCAGCTTAGAGTACGAGCAGTACTTC.

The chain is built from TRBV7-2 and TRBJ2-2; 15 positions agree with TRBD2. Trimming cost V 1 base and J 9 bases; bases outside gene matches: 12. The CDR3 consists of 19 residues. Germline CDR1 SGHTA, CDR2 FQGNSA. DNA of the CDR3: TGTGCCAGCAGCTTAGAATCGGGGACTAGCGGGAGGCCCTATAGGGAGCTGTTTTTT. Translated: CASSLESGTSGRPYRELFF.

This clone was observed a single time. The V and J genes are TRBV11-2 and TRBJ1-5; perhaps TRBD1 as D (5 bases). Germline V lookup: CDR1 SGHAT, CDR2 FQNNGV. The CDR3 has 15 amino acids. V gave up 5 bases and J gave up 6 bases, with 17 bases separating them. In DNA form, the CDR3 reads TGTGCCAGCAGCCAACTCGGGGGGACGGGTCAGCCCCAGCATTTT. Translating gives CASSQLGGTGQPQHF.

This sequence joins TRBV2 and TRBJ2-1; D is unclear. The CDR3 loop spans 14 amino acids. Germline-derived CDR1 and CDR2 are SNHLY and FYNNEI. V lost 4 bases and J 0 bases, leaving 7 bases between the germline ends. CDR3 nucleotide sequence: TGTGCCAGCAGTGGGTGGGTCTCCTACAATGAGCAGTTCTTC. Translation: CASSGWVSYNEQFF.

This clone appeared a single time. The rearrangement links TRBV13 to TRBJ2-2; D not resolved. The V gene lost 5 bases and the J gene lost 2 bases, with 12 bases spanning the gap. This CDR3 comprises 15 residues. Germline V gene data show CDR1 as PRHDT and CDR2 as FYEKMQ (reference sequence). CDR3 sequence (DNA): TGTGCCAGCAGCGGGTTAACCCAAAACACCGGGGAGCTGTTTTTT. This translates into CASSGLTQNTGELFF.

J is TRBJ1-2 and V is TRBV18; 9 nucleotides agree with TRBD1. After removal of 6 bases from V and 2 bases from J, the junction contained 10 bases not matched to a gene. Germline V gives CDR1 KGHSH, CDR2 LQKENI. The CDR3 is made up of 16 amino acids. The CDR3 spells CASSPPLTGGNYGYTF. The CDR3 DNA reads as TGTGCCAGCTCCCCTCCCCTGACAGGGGGGAACTATGGCTACACCTTC.

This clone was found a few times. The DNA for the CDR3 is TGTGCCAGTACCAGGAACACTGAAGCTTTCTTT. Translating gives CASTRNTEAFF. This sequence joins TRBV19 and TRBJ1-1; D is uncertain. V was clipped by 7 bases and J by 1 base, with 4 bases between them. Germline CDR1 reads LNHDA; CDR2 reads SQIVND (reference sequence). The CDR3 extends over 11 amino acids. Complete variable domain (other parts from reference TRBV19 and TRBJ1-1): DGGITQSPKYLFRKEGQNVTLSCEQNLNHDAMYWYRQDPGQGLRLIYYSQIVNDFQKGDIAEGYSVSREKKESFPLTVTSAQKNPTAFYLCASTRNTEAFFGQGTRLTVV.

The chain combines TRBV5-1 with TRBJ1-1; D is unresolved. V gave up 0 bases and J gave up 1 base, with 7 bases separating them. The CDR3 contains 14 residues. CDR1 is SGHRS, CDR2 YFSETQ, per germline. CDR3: CASSLANKNTEAFF. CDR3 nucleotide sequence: TGCGCCAGCAGCTTGGCCAACAAGAACACTGAAGCTTTCTTT.